This T cell receptor (beta chain) was sequenced for a study of T cell responses to AZD1222 COVID-19 vaccine. The CDR3 is made up of 16 amino acids. The junction had 9 bases not matched to a gene; V was cut back by 4 bases and J by 6 bases. Germline V gene lookup returns CDR1 SGDLS and CDR2 YYNGEE. Study outcomes and limitations: Targeting of unmutated variant regions was reportedly seen in nearly half of spike-specific TCRs.

Only in-frame clones appear in the TCRdb table, and some are missing; sequencing was by immunoSEQ multiplex PCR. The table includes roughly 150,000 clones, roughly 88% detected once. Note on this clone: Its antigen is as yet unknown.

The rearrangement links TRBV9 to TRBJ1-6, with 8 bases aligning to TRBD1. Sequenced material: peripheral blood, taken on day 0 of MenACWY control vaccination. The sequence came from an adult in good health. CDR3 residues: CASSTPPGQVNSPLHF. CDR3 nucleotides: TGTGCCAGCAGCACCCCCCCGGGACAGGTTAATTCACCCCTCCACTTT.